The entry below gives a single T cell receptor beta chain sequence along with its context. The antigen is not known. The authors ran a second PCR of about 7 to 11 cycles using a sample-barcoded 5' primer and a J-beta primer mix. Each CDR3 protein gets one entry after TCRdb re-called the 5' RACE reads with MiXCR. The sample consists of roughly 2 million distinct CDR3 sequences, just under 50% of them appearing once. These data are taken from a study of blood T cells in healthy people across ages. The overall study: Capture via template switching afforded approximately one barcoded beta molecule per two T cells. Study observations and caveats: It was not possible, with unsorted PBMCs, to conclusively compare naive and antigen-experienced cells. The long-lived group displayed more naive CD4+ cells, plus higher diversity, than the aged donors did.

The CDR3 runs 14 residues. In germline, CDR1 is SNHLY, CDR2 FYNNEI. V was pared by 6 bases and J by 5 bases, with 9 bases of the junction left unmatched. V and J are TRBV2 and TRBJ1-2; TRBD1 matches at 7 bases. The sequence was collected from a woman aged 40-49 years in good health. The sequenced sample was blood. The CDR3: CASRDTGEGYGYTF. CDR3 nucleotide sequence: TGTGCCAGCAGGGATACAGGGGAGGGGTATGGCTACACCTTC.